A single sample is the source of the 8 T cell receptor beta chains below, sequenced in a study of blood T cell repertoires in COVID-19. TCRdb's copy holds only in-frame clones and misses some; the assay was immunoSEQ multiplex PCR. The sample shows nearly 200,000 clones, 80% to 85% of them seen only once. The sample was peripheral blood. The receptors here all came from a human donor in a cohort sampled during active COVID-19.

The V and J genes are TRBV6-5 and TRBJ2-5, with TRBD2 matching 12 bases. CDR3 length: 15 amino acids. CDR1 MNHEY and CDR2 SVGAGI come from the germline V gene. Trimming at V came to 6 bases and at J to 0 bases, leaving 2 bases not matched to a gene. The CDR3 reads CASSGLAGNQETQYF. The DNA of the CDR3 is TGTGCCAGCAGCGGACTAGCGGGGAACCAAGAGACCCAGTACTTC.

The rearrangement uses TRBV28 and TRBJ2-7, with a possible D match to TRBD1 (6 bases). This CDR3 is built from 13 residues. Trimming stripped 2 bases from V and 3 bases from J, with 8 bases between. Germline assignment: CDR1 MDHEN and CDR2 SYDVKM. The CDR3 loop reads CASSLRTDYEQYF. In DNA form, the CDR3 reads TGTGCCAGCAGTTTACGGACAGACTACGAGCAGTACTTC.

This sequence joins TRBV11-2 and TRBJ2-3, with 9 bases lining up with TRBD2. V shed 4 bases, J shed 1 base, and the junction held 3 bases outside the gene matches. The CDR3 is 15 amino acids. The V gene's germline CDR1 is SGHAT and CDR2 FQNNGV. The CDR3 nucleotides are TGTGCCAGCAGCTCTCTAGCGGGGCGCACAGATACGCAGTATTTT. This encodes CASSSLAGRTDTQYF.

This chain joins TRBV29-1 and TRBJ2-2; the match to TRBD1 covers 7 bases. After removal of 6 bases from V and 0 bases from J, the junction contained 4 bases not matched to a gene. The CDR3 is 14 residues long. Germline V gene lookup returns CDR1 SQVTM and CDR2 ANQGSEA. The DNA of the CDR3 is TGCAGCGTCAAACAGGGGTCGAACACCGGGGAGCTGTTTTTT. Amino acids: CSVKQGSNTGELFF.

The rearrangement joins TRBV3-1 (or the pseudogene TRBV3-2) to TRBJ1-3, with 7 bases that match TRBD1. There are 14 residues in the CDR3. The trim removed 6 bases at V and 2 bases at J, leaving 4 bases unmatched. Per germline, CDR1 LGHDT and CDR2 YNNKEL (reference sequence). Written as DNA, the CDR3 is TGTGCCAGCAGGAGACAGGGAGCTGGAAACACCATATATTTT. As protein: CASRRQGAGNTIYF.

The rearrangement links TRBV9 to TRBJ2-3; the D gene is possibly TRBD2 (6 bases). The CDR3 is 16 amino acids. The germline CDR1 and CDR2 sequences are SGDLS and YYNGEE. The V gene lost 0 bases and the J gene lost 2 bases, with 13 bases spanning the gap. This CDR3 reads CASSVEGLADTDTQYF. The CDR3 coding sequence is TGTGCCAGCAGCGTAGAGGGACTTGCGGACACAGATACGCAGTATTTT.

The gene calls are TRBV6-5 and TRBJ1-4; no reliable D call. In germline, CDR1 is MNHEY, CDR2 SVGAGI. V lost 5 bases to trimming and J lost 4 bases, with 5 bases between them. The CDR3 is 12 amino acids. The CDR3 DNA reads TGTGCCAGCAGTCTGCGTAATGAAAAACTGTTTTTT. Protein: CASSLRNEKLFF.

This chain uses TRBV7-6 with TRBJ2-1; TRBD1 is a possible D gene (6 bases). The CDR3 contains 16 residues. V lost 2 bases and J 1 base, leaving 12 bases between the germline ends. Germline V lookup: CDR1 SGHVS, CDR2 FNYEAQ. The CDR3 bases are TGTGCCAGCAGCTTATCACAGGGTGGGTCCTACAATGAGCAGTTCTTC. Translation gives CASSLSQGGSYNEQFF. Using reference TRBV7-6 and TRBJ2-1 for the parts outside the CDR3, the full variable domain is GAGVSQSPRYKVTKRGQDVALRCDPISGHVSLYWYRQALGQGPEFLTYFNYEAQQDKSGLPNDRFSAERPEGSISTLTIQRTEQRDSAMYRCASSLSQGGSYNEQFFGPGTRLTVL.